This T cell receptor beta chain is drawn from a study of Tregs in tolerant kidney transplant recipients. Notes on the study in general: Findings come from small patient numbers and require larger validation.

TCRdb keeps only in-frame clones here, not all; method: immunoSEQ multiplex PCR. The table shows 50,000 to 55,000 clones, with approximately 90% occurring only once. Related graft donors supplied nonmyeloablative bone marrow transplants, and mixed chimerism was transient. As regards this clone: The antigen is unknown.

The CDR3 runs 16 residues. CDR1 is SGDLS, CDR2 YYNGEE, per germline. The ends lost 3 bases at V and 4 bases at J; junction bases unmatched: 10. The chain couples TRBV9 to TRBJ1-3; TRBD1 aligns across 7 bases. The TCR originated in a human patient who received a combined kidney and bone marrow transplant. The T cells may come from the graft donor. The sequencing here drew on CD8+ T cells from blood (PBMCs), taken 24 months after the transplant. The CDR3 reads CASSGSLRDSGNTIYF. CDR3 DNA: TGTGCCAGCAGCGGTTCCCTCCGGGACAGCGGAAACACCATATATTTT.